The clone carrying this T cell receptor beta chain was seen ten or more times. Its matching antigen is unknown. Time point here: newly diagnosed GD, antithyroid drugs for less than 3 months. TCR sequences were obtained from RNA taken from PBMCs. The data stem from a study of regulatory T cells in long-lasting Graves disease. Study context: Graves' patients (newly diagnosed) had been on antithyroid drugs under 3 months. Overall study results and limits: Relative to new patients (under 1,000), persistent patients exhibited greater sharing of public clonotypes (approximately 2,700).

HTBI primers from iRepertoire and Arm-PCR of CDR3 regions yielded the TCR beta libraries. TCRdb re-called the multiplex PCR reads through MiXCR, storing one row per CDR3 protein. The top ten hold approximately 17% of the sample, which has a few hundred thousand distinct CDR3 sequences, roughly 12% seen once. In addition, the sample was reused for a study of T cells in Graves' hyperthyroidism and ophthalmopathy.

This TCR was sampled from a woman aged 18-35 years with Graves disease. This specimen consisted of peripheral blood mononuclear cells (PBMCs), obtained at new diagnosis, from a patient treated with antithyroid drugs.

The CDR3 DNA sequence: TGTGCCAGCAGCTTAACGCCAACTTTGGCAGAGACCCAGTACTTC. Its translation: CASSLTPTLAETQYF. V gene TRBV7-2 combines with J gene TRBJ2-5; D gene unclear. The germline gives CDR1 SGHTA, CDR2 FQGNSA. Trimming pared 2 bases from V and 4 bases from J, leaving 14 bases between. This CDR3 comprises 15 residues.